Here is one T cell receptor (beta chain) with its context. The data derive from a study of OX40 agonist ivuxolimab in advanced cancers. Germline CDR1 reads KGHSH; CDR2 reads LQKENI. Trimming took off 2 bases at V and 5 bases at J, with 8 bases between the two ends. The CDR3 length is 13 residues. TCRdb's table, derived via immunoSEQ multiplex PCR, lists solely in-frame clones and lacks some. The sample holds around 100,000 clones, around 90% seen once. Individuals having autoimmune disease history or systemic immunosuppression were not enrolled. The TCR sequence derives from an adult with an advanced solid tumor such as melanoma, head and neck, liver or kidney cancer. The sample consisted of CD4+ or CD8+ T cells sorted from blood, taken in a trial of the OX40 agonist ivuxolimab. The rearrangement uses TRBV18 and TRBJ2-3; perhaps TRBD2 as D (5 bases). The CDR3: CASSPREKDTQYF. The CDR3 DNA is TGTGCCAGCTCACCAAGGGAGAAAGATACGCAGTATTTT. Using reference TRBV18 and TRBJ2-3 for the parts outside the CDR3, the full variable domain is NAGVMQNPRHLVRRRGQEARLRCSPMKGHSHVYWYRQLPEEGLKFMVYLQKENIIDESGMPKERFSAEFPKEGPSILRIQQVVRGDSAAYFCASSPREKDTQYFGPGTRLTVL.